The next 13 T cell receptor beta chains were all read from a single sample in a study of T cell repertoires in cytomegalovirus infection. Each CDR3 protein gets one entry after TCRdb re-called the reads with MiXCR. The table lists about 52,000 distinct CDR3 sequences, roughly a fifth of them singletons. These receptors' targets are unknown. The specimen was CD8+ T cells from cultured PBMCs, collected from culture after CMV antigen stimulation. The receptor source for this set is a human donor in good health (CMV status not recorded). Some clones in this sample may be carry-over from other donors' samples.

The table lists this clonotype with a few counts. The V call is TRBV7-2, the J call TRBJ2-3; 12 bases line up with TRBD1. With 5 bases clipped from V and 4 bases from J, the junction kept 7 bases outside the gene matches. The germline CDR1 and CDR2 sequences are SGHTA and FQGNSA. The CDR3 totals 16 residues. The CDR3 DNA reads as TGTGCCAGCAGCCGCTGGGGACAGGGGGCCGCAGATACGCAGTATTTT. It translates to CASSRWGQGAADTQYF.

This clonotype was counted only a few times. CDR3 DNA: TGTGCCAGCAGTCCCATCATCAGGGGGCTTGGCACCTTC. This sequence encodes CASSPIIRGLGTF. The chain uses TRBV28 and TRBJ1-2, with 8 nucleotides matching TRBD1. The CDR3 is 13 residues long. V shed 5 bases and J 13 bases; nucleotides not matched to a gene: 12. CDR1 is MDHEN, CDR2 SYDVKM, per germline.

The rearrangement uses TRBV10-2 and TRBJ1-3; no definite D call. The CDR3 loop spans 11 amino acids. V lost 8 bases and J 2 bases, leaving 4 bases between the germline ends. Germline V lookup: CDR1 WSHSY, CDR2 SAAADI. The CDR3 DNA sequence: TGCGCCAGCGAGGCTGGAAACACCATATATTTT. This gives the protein CASEAGNTIYF.

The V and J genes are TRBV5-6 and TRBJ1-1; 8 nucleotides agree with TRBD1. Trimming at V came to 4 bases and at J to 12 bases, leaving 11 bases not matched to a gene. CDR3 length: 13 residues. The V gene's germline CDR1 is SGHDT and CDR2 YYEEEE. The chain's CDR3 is CASSPLATGDSFF. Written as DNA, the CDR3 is TGTGCCAGCAGCCCATTGGCGACAGGGGATTCTTTCTTT.

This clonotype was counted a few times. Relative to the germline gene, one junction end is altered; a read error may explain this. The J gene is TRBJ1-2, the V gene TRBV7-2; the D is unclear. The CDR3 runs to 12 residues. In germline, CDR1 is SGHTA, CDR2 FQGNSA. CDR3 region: CASSLVPEPLQF. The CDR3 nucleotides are TGTGCCAGCAGCTTAGTTCCGGAGCCGCTTCAGTTC.

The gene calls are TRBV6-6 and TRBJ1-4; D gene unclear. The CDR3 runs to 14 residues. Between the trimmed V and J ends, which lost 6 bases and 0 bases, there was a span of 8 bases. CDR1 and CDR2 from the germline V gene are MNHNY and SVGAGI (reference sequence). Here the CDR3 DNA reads TGTGCCAGCAGCTTAATTGCAACTAATGAAAAACTGTTTTTT. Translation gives CASSLIATNEKLFF.

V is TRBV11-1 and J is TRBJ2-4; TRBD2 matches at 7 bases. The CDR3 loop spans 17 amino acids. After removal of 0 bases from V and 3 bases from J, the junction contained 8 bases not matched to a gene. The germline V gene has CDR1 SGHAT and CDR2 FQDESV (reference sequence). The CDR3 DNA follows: TGTGCCAGCAGCTTAGCCGGGGGAGGGAGCGACAAAAACATTCAGTACTTC. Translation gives CASSLAGGGSDKNIQYF.

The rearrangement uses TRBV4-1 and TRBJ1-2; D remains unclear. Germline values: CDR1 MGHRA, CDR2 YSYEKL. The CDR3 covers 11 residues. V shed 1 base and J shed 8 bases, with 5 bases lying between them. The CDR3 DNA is TGCGCCAGCAGCCAAGGCAACGGCTACACCTTC. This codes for CASSQGNGYTF.

The CDR3 DNA reads as TGCGCCAGCAGCCAAGGACAGAACACTGAAGCTTTCTTT. Its translation: CASSQGQNTEAFF. The chain carries TRBV4-3 and TRBJ1-1, with D uncertain. Germline CDR1 reads LGHNA; CDR2 reads YSLEER. The CDR3 runs to 13 residues. V was cut by 1 base and J by 1 base, with 4 bases left in between.

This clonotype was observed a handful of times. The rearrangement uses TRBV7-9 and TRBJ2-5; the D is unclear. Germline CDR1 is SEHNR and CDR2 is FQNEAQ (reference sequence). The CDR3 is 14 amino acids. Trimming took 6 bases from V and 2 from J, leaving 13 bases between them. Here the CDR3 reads CASSPSGSQETQYF. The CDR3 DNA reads TGTGCCAGCAGTCCGTCCGGGTCACAAGAGACCCAGTACTTC. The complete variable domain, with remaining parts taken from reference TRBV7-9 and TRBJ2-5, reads DTGVSQNPRHKITKRGQNVTFRCDPISEHNRLYWYRQTLGQGPEFLTYFQNEAQLEKSRLLSDRFSAERPKGSFSTLEIQRTEQGDSAMYLCASSPSGSQETQYFGPGTRLLVL.

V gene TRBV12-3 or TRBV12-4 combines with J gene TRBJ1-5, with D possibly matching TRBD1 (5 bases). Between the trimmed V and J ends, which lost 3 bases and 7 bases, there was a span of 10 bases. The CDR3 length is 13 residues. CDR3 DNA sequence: TGTGCCAGCAGTTTCGACAGTAGCCAGCCCCAGCATTTT. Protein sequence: CASSFDSSQPQHF.

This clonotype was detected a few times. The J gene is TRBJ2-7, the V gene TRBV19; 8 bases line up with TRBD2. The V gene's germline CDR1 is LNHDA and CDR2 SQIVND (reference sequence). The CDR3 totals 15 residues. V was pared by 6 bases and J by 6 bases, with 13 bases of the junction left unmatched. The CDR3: CASSFVLAATGEQYF. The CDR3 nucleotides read TGTGCCAGTAGCTTCGTACTAGCGGCAACTGGCGAGCAGTACTTC.

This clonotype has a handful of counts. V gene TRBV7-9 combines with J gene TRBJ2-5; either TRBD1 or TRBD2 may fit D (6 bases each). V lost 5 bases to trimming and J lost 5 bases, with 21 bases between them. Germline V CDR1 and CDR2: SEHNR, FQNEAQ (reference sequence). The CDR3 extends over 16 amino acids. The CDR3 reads CASSAGQAPFLETQYF. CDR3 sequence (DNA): TGTGCCAGCAGCGCGGGACAAGCTCCTTTCTTGGAGACCCAGTACTTC.